Here is one T cell receptor beta chain with its context. Its specificity is unknown. This specimen belongs to a study of T cells after yellow fever vaccination. As for the study in general: Fractions of low cell number were prepared using SMART-Seq v4 Ultra Low Input. Study-wide findings and caveats: A secondary response was less intense yet reached its peak sooner, at day 5 versus 15. Post-booster samples contained most primary-vaccination clones (more than 95% CD4, 70% to 90% CD8).

Production of TCR cDNA was by 5'RACE template switching, which also added a universal primer site and UMIs. TCRdb independently ran MiXCR on the 5' RACE reads; one entry per CDR3 protein. Of fewer than 450,000 distinct CDR3 sequences listed, about 4% are singletons. The CDR3 length is 14 residues. With V trimmed by 8 bases and J by 8 bases, 12 bases remained unmatched. Germline values: CDR1 SNHLY, CDR2 FYNNEI. Specimen: PBMCs, collected 5 days after the yellow fever booster vaccination. The chain employs TRBV2 and TRBJ2-1; 7 bases match TRBD2. The TCR was taken from a man younger than 30 who received the YFV17D yellow fever vaccine. Here the CDR3 DNA reads TGTGCCAGCCCGCGGGGGACTACCGGGTATGAGCAGTTCTTC. Protein sequence: CASPRGTTGYEQFF.